The 13 T cell receptor beta chains below all came from one sample that was sequenced in a study of OX40 agonist ivuxolimab in advanced cancers. TCRdb's copy holds only in-frame clones and misses some; the assay was immunoSEQ multiplex PCR. The sample contains around 100,000 clones, more than 85% of which appear only once. Sequenced material: CD4+ or CD8+ T cells sorted from blood, taken in a trial of the OX40 agonist ivuxolimab. These receptors were taken from an adult with an advanced solid tumor such as melanoma, head and neck, liver or kidney cancer.

The gene calls are TRBV2 and TRBJ2-3; maybe TRBD1 (6 bases). The CDR3 length is 11 residues. Trimming left V 6 bases short and J 7 bases short, with 8 bases between. Germline-derived CDR1 and CDR2 are SNHLY and FYNNEI. The CDR3 protein is CASSRGYTQYF. The CDR3 DNA is TGTGCCAGCAGCAGGGGTTATACGCAGTATTTT.

The rearrangement uses TRBV7-2 and TRBJ2-3; the match to TRBD2 covers 11 bases. CDR1 is SGHTA, CDR2 FQGNSA, per germline. V gave up 5 bases and J gave up 9 bases; unmatched junction bases: 4. The CDR3 covers 13 residues. CDR3 nucleotide sequence: TGTGCCAGCAGCGAGGGACTAGCGGCGACGCAGTATTTT. Amino acids: CASSEGLAATQYF.

V usage is TRBV2 and J usage is TRBJ2-3; D perhaps matches TRBD1 (6 bases). Per germline, CDR1 SNHLY and CDR2 FYNNEI. The CDR3 length is 14 residues. Trimming removed 6 bases at V and 6 bases at J, with 16 bases between. CDR3 sequence: CASSSQGLGDTQYF. The CDR3 nucleotides read TGTGCCAGCAGCTCCCAGGGGCTGGGGGATACGCAGTATTTT.

The rearrangement joins TRBV7-8 to TRBJ2-5, with D possibly TRBD1 on 6 matching bases. V lost 9 bases and J lost 9, with 26 bases in between. The CDR3 length is 15 residues. Germline assignment: CDR1 SGHVS and CDR2 FQNEAQ. CDR3 in amino acids: CASNFIGGKGAAQYF. The CDR3 DNA reads as TGTGCCAGTAATTTCATAGGGGGAAAAGGGGCGGCCCAGTACTTC.

This chain joins TRBV15 and TRBJ2-7; tentatively, D is TRBD1 (6 bases). CDR3 length equals 17 residues. Trimming removed 0 bases from V and 3 bases from J, with 18 bases in between. CDR1 LNHNV and CDR2 YYDKDF come from the germline V gene (reference sequence). This CDR3 reads CATSRDLKGGRGYEQYF. The CDR3 DNA is TGTGCCACCAGCAGAGACCTCAAAGGTGGCAGGGGCTACGAGCAGTACTTC.

V is TRBV11-3 and J is TRBJ2-7; D perhaps matches TRBD1 (6 bases). V was cut by 5 bases and J by 3 bases, with 11 bases left in between. CDR3 length: 13 amino acids. Looked up from germline, CDR1 is SGHNT and CDR2 is YENEEA. In nucleotides, the CDR3 is TGTGCCAGCAGCCCCGGACAGCACTACGAGCAGTACTTC. Amino acid sequence: CASSPGQHYEQYF.

This clone was detected only once. The DNA for the CDR3 is TGTGCCAGCAGTTCCCACGTGAAGGGGGCCACCTACGAGCAGTACTTC. Translation: CASSSHVKGATYEQYF. This chain connects TRBV28 to TRBJ2-7, with 7 bases matching TRBD1. Germline CDR1 and CDR2: MDHEN and SYDVKM. Trimming at V came to 4 bases and at J to 2 bases, leaving 11 bases not matched to a gene. The CDR3 totals 16 residues.

The V call is TRBV7-3, the J call TRBJ2-1; D is undetermined. The length of the CDR3 is 12 residues. Germline V lookup: CDR1 SGHTA, CDR2 FQGTGA. The V gene lost 5 bases and the J gene lost 10 bases, with 12 bases spanning the gap. The CDR3 is CASSTGRGEQFF. CDR3 nucleotide sequence: TGTGCCAGCAGCACCGGACGTGGAGAGCAGTTCTTC.

This chain joins TRBV2 and TRBJ2-7; TRBD2 agrees at 7 bases. The CDR3 is 14 residues long. J was trimmed by 2 bases and V by 6 bases; bases with no gene match: 7. From germline, CDR1 is SNHLY and CDR2 FYNNEI. DNA for the CDR3: TGTGCCAGCAGGGGGGGAGGGAAAGCCTACGAGCAGTACTTC. It is translated as CASRGGGKAYEQYF.

The CDR3 loop reads CASSPQGIPYEQYF. The CDR3 DNA reads TGTGCCAGCAGTCCCCAGGGGATCCCCTACGAGCAGTACTTC. The chain combines TRBV27 with TRBJ2-7, with D perhaps matching TRBD1 (6 bases). The CDR3 sequence is 14 residues long. Germline CDR1 reads MNHEY; CDR2 reads SMNVEV (reference sequence). V shed 5 bases and J shed 2 bases, with 13 bases lying between them.

This chain uses TRBV5-3 with TRBJ2-2; 7 nucleotides line up with TRBD2. TRBV5-3 is an ORF for which the function is uncertain. J was trimmed by 4 bases and V by 4 bases; bases with no gene match: 7. The CDR3 spans 15 residues. The CDR3 DNA reads as TGTGCCAGAAGCGCTAGCGGTTGCAGCACCGGGGAGCTGTTTTTT. As protein: CARSASGCSTGELFF.

The genes are TRBV7-2 and TRBJ2-1; possibly TRBD2 for D (5 bases). V lost 3 bases and J 3 bases, leaving 15 bases between the germline ends. The CDR3 length is 16 residues. CDR1 SGHTA and CDR2 FQGNSA come from the germline V gene. The CDR3 loop reads CASSFRLLGRYNEQFF. The CDR3 region has the DNA TGTGCCAGCAGCTTTCGTCTACTAGGCCGCTACAATGAGCAGTTCTTC.

The J gene is TRBJ2-5, the V gene TRBV5-6; perhaps TRBD2 as D (6 bases). The germline V and J ends were trimmed by 6 bases and 5 bases, with 20 bases remaining between them. This CDR3 is built from 15 residues. From germline, CDR1 is SGHDT and CDR2 YYEEEE. The CDR3, as DNA: TGTGCCAGCAATCCGGCGGGACGAAATTTGGAGACCCAGTACTTC. Its translation: CASNPAGRNLETQYF.